A single T cell receptor beta chain is shown here with its context. Its antigen is not known. With the Oncomine TCR Beta short-read assay, DNA from cultured CD4+ T cells was sequenced. TCRdb re-called the PCR reads with MiXCR, one entry per CDR3 protein. The sample gives around 25,000 distinct CDR3 sequences, roughly 50% of which show up once; about 3% is in the top ten. The data were obtained in a study of vaccination and CD4 T cells after COVID-19. Study at large: Stimulation used overlapping spike peptides from SARS-CoV-2, HCoV-NL63, HCoV-OC43 and HCoV-229E.

The V end lost 0 bases, the J end lost 0 bases, and 3 bases lay between the germline ends. Germline V CDR1 and CDR2: SNHLY, FYNNEI. CDR3 length: 13 amino acids. Treatment here: approximately nine-day PBMC culture with coronavirus spike peptide pools or control peptides (ViraFEST assay). Peptide-pool expansion of antigen-specific T cells preceded TCR sequencing in ViraFEST. The V call is TRBV2, the J call TRBJ2-7; no reliable D call. The sequence derives from a human donor who had recovered from COVID-19. The sequenced sample was CD4+ T cells from blood, cultured in vitro. The CDR3 sequence: CASSEAFSYEQYF. Written as DNA, the CDR3 is TGTGCCAGCAGTGAAGCGTTCTCCTACGAGCAGTACTTC.